Shown below are 15 T cell receptor beta chains from a single sample sequenced in a study of T cell changes during pregnancy in multiple sclerosis. Libraries were prepared by immunoSEQ multiplex PCR; TCRdb keeps only in-frame clonotypes and omits some of them. In the table there are more than 15,000 clones, 84% of which are singletons. The source was CD8+ T cells from peripheral blood mononuclear cells, collected in the third trimester of pregnancy. The receptors originated from a female donor in good health, enrolled as a control in a pregnancy study.

This chain connects TRBV6-1 to TRBJ1-2, with D unclear. The CDR3 extends over 10 amino acids. V lost 10 bases and J lost 5, with 8 bases in between. Germline CDR1 MNHNS, CDR2 SASEGT. Here the CDR3 DNA reads TGTGCCACCGAAGAGTATGGCTACACCTTC. Its protein is CATEEYGYTF.

This clone is medium-sized (0.01 to 0.1%) by share. The V gene is TRBV29-1, the J gene TRBJ1-2; D unclear. V gave up 6 bases and J gave up 8 bases, with 16 bases separating them. The CDR3 runs 12 residues. Germline values: CDR1 SQVTM, CDR2 ANQGSEA. The CDR3 loop reads CSVADGLWGYTF. The DNA for the CDR3 is TGCAGCGTCGCAGACGGGTTGTGGGGCTACACCTTC.

This rearrangement joins TRBV14 to TRBJ2-1; TRBD1 might be the D (5 bases). V was cut by 4 bases and J by 4 bases, with 11 bases left in between. Germline-derived CDR1 and CDR2 are SGHDN and FVKESK. CDR3 length: 14 residues. CDR3: CASSPYQGYNEQFF. CDR3 nucleotides: TGTGCCAGCAGCCCTTACCAGGGTTACAATGAGCAGTTCTTC.

The J gene is TRBJ2-1, the V gene TRBV19, with 10 bases fitting TRBD1. The V gene end was trimmed by 1 base and the J gene end by 6 bases; junction bases not matched to a gene: 3. The CDR3 covers 15 residues. The V gene's germline CDR1 is LNHDA and CDR2 SQIVND (reference sequence). The CDR3, as DNA: TGTGCCAGTAGTATAGGGGGGACAGGGGTCAATGAGCAGTTCTTC. It yields the protein CASSIGGTGVNEQFF.

The chain uses TRBV7-7 and TRBJ2-5, with 14 bases fitting TRBD2. The trim removed 6 bases at V and 4 bases at J, leaving 10 bases unmatched. The CDR3 totals 17 residues. From germline, CDR1 is SSHAT and CDR2 FNYEAQ (reference sequence). The DNA of the CDR3 is TGTGCCAGCAGTTTGGGACTAGCGGGAGTTCCGGGAGAGACCCAGTACTTC. Protein product: CASSLGLAGVPGETQYF.

The chain joins TRBV7-9 to TRBJ2-7; weak D call: TRBD2 (5 bases). Between the trimmed V and J ends, which lost 2 bases and 2 bases, there was a span of 13 bases. Germline assignment: CDR1 SEHNR and CDR2 FQNEAQ (reference sequence). The CDR3 sequence is 15 residues long. The CDR3 region is CASSLITGGTYEQYF. The CDR3 bases are TGTGCCAGCAGCTTAATTACTGGAGGAACCTACGAGCAGTACTTC.

The chain links TRBV27 to TRBJ1-1; no reliable D call. The CDR3 covers 13 residues. V was shortened by 5 bases and J by 1 base, with 8 bases between the two germline ends. Germline CDR1 and CDR2: MNHEY and SMNVEV (reference sequence). The CDR3 nucleotides are TGTGCCAGCAGTCTTACGGGGAACACTGAAGCTTTCTTT. This encodes CASSLTGNTEAFF.

The gene calls are TRBV19 and TRBJ2-7, with TRBD1 as a possible D gene (6 bases). V shed 3 bases and J shed 2 bases, with 8 bases lying between them. In germline, CDR1 is LNHDA, CDR2 SQIVND (reference sequence). The CDR3 is 13 residues long. CDR3 DNA: TGTGCCAGTAGTATTGACAGGACCTACGAGCAGTACTTC. This translates into CASSIDRTYEQYF.

The CDR3, as DNA: TGTGCCAGCGGTCCCGACAGGGGAGCTTTCTTT. It yields the protein CASGPDRGAFF. The chain is built from TRBV7-6 and TRBJ1-1, with TRBD1 identical over 8 bases. The CDR3 is 11 residues long. The germline gives CDR1 SGHVS, CDR2 FNYEAQ. V was clipped by 8 bases and J by 10 bases; unmatched bases: 6.

V gene TRBV19 combines with J gene TRBJ2-7, with TRBD1 identical over 7 bases. The CDR3 runs 15 residues. The germline CDR1 and CDR2 sequences are LNHDA and SQIVND (reference sequence). V trimming: 3 bases; J trimming: 1 base; junction bases outside the gene matches: 6. This CDR3 is CASSIQTGYSYEQYF. The CDR3 DNA reads TGTGCCAGTAGTATTCAGACAGGGTATTCCTACGAGCAGTACTTC. Full variable domain (remainder filled in from reference TRBV19 and TRBJ2-7): DGGITQSPKYLFRKEGQNVTLSCEQNLNHDAMYWYRQDPGQGLRLIYYSQIVNDFQKGDIAEGYSVSREKKESFPLTVTSAQKNPTAFYLCASSIQTGYSYEQYFGPGTRLTVT.

The rearrangement uses TRBV7-6 and TRBJ2-1, with D perhaps TRBD2 (6 bases). Germline loops: CDR1 SGHVS, CDR2 FNYEAQ. Trimming took off 4 bases at V and 2 bases at J, with 15 bases between the two ends. This CDR3 comprises 16 residues. CDR3 sequence reads: CASSSQGSGPYNEQFF. Written as DNA, the CDR3 is TGTGCCAGCAGCTCTCAGGGCAGCGGGCCCTACAATGAGCAGTTCTTC.

The chain links TRBV6-6 to TRBJ2-1, with D uncertain. CDR3 length: 14 amino acids. Germline CDR1 reads MNHNY; CDR2 reads SVGAGI (reference sequence). The V end was cut by 2 bases, the J end by 2 bases, with 7 bases between. This chain's CDR3 is CASSYEETYNEQFF. The CDR3 coding sequence is TGTGCCAGCAGTTACGAGGAAACCTACAATGAGCAGTTCTTC.

The chain is built from TRBV19 and TRBJ2-5; 15 positions match TRBD2. The CDR3 extends over 16 amino acids. Germline-derived CDR1 and CDR2 are LNHDA and SQIVND (reference sequence). V gave up 9 bases and J gave up 3 bases; unmatched junction bases: 8. The chain's CDR3 is CASSQWTSGGEETQYF. The CDR3 DNA follows: TGTGCCAGCTCCCAATGGACTAGCGGGGGGGAAGAGACCCAGTACTTC. Full variable domain (outside the CDR3, taken from reference TRBV19 and TRBJ2-5): DGGITQSPKYLFRKEGQNVTLSCEQNLNHDAMYWYRQDPGQGLRLIYYSQIVNDFQKGDIAEGYSVSREKKESFPLTVTSAQKNPTAFYLCASSQWTSGGEETQYFGPGTRLLVL.

CDR3 sequence (DNA): TGTGCCAGCAGCCCAGGGGATCTTGGGGCCAACGTCCTGACTTTC. It specifies CASSPGDLGANVLTF. The chain employs TRBV6-4 and TRBJ2-6; D is possibly TRBD1 (6 bases). The germline V and J ends were trimmed by 6 bases and 3 bases, with 12 bases remaining between them. This CDR3 has 15 amino acids. The V gene's germline CDR1 is MRHNA and CDR2 SNTAGT.

The gene calls are TRBV6-5 and TRBJ1-2; D possibly corresponds to TRBD1 (5 bases). The germline V gene has CDR1 MNHEY and CDR2 SVGAGI. The V and J ends lost 5 bases and 7 bases respectively, with 14 bases between them. The CDR3 contains 13 residues. The CDR3 region is CASSPSRGTGYTF. The CDR3 nucleotides read TGTGCCAGCAGTCCCTCCCGGGGGACTGGCTACACCTTC.